One and the same sample provided the 22 T cell receptor beta chains below, sequenced in a study of identical twins. Via MiXCR, TCRdb re-called the 5' RACE reads, giving one row per CDR3 protein. The table includes roughly 770,000 distinct CDR3 sequences, roughly 18% detected once. This same sample was also taken into another study, of T cells expressing NK-cell markers.

The sequenced material came from PBMCs. These receptors all stem from a woman aged 18-30 years in good health.

J is TRBJ2-7 and V is TRBV29-1; 9 nucleotides match TRBD1. The CDR3 covers 15 residues. V shed 1 base, J shed 3 bases, and the junction held 7 bases outside the gene matches. CDR1 is SQVTM and CDR2 is ANQGSEA in the germline V gene. CDR3 region: CSVEVGTGPLYEQYF. DNA for the CDR3: TGCAGCGTTGAAGTTGGGACAGGGCCCCTCTACGAGCAGTACTTC.

This clonotype has just a few counts. The gene calls are TRBV5-1 and TRBJ2-1; no definite D call. The CDR3 runs 15 residues. V lost 5 bases, J lost 0 bases, and 12 bases lay in between. Germline V gives CDR1 SGHRS, CDR2 YFSETQ. CDR3 bases: TGCGCCAGCAGTCCCGGGCAGCCCTCCTACAATGAGCAGTTCTTC. Translating it yields CASSPGQPSYNEQFF.

This clonotype has more than one count but fewer than ten. The chain combines TRBV20-1 with TRBJ2-1, with 7 bases that match TRBD2. Germline trimming cut 6 bases from V and 0 bases from J; bases unmatched to any gene: 17. Looked up from germline, CDR1 is DFQATT and CDR2 is SNEGSKA (reference sequence). The CDR3 runs to 18 residues. CDR3 loop: CSALVGEASGGSYNEQFF. The CDR3 bases are TGCAGTGCCCTCGTAGGGGAGGCTAGCGGAGGCTCCTACAATGAGCAGTTCTTC.

This sequence joins TRBV20-1 and TRBJ2-1; D is uncertain. This CDR3 is 14 amino acids long. The germline V gene has CDR1 DFQATT and CDR2 SNEGSKA (reference sequence). V gave up 8 bases and J gave up 0 bases, with 14 bases separating them. The CDR3 coding sequence is TGCAGTTCCACTGGCTCGCGCTCCTACAATGAGCAGTTCTTC. It specifies CSSTGSRSYNEQFF.

The chain links TRBV7-3 to TRBJ2-1; D is possibly TRBD1 or TRBD2 (5 bases each). CDR3 length: 15 residues. CDR1 and CDR2 (germline): SGHTA, FQGTGA. Trimming left V 5 bases short and J 5 bases short, with 16 bases between. CDR3 in DNA: TGTGCCAGCAGCCCCGGGGCGAGGTTCGACAATGAGCAGTTCTTC. Translating it yields CASSPGARFDNEQFF.

The chain combines TRBV7-3 with TRBJ2-3; 7 bases are a match to TRBD2. The length of the CDR3 is 16 residues. After removal of 2 bases from V and 5 bases from J, the junction contained 10 bases not matched to a gene. The germline V gene encodes CDR1 SGHTA and CDR2 FQGTGA. The CDR3 spells CASSLGRGGGGDTQYF. CDR3 DNA: TGTGCCAGCAGCTTAGGTCGCGGGGGAGGAGGAGATACGCAGTATTTT.

The sample holds a few counts of this clonotype. The chain has TRBV29-1 and TRBJ2-2; TRBD1 agrees at 7 bases. V lost 7 bases to trimming and J lost 3 bases; unmatched junction nucleotides: 5. The germline V gene encodes CDR1 SQVTM and CDR2 ANQGSEA. This CDR3 comprises 13 residues. Here the CDR3 reads CSGGQWDTGELFF. The CDR3 region has the DNA TGCAGCGGGGGACAGTGGGACACCGGGGAGCTGTTTTTT.

This clonotype was detected a few times. CDR3 loop: CSALSGAFYEQYF. DNA for the CDR3: TGCAGTGCTTTATCCGGGGCCTTCTACGAGCAGTACTTC. This rearrangement joins TRBV20-1 to TRBJ2-7; possibly TRBD1 or TRBD2 for D (5 bases each). Trimming pared 5 bases from V and 3 bases from J, leaving 14 bases between. CDR1 DFQATT and CDR2 SNEGSKA come from the germline V gene (reference sequence). The CDR3 spans 13 residues.

This sequence joins TRBV5-1 and TRBJ2-1, with 7 bases matching TRBD2. Germline values: CDR1 SGHRS, CDR2 YFSETQ. The CDR3 loop spans 20 amino acids. V gave up 3 bases and J gave up 7 bases; unmatched junction bases: 25. The CDR3 spells CASSWGTGTTLSPTWNEQFF. Written as DNA, the CDR3 is TGCGCCAGCAGCTGGGGGACCGGGACTACCCTCTCCCCTACATGGAATGAGCAGTTCTTC.

The rearrangement links TRBV29-1 to TRBJ1-2; possible D gene TRBD1, 6 bases. V lost 5 bases, J lost 4 bases, and 14 bases lay in between. Germline-derived CDR1 and CDR2 are SQVTM and ANQGSEA. The CDR3 is made up of 13 amino acids. The CDR3 loop is CSVSYRVGYGYTF. The CDR3 bases are TGCAGCGTTAGTTACAGGGTCGGCTATGGCTACACCTTC.

In this sample, this clonotype turned up a few times. The chain employs TRBV12-3 or TRBV12-4 and TRBJ1-1; D might be TRBD1 (6 bases). Trimming took off 3 bases at V and 5 bases at J, with 13 bases between the two ends. The CDR3 consists of 14 residues. The CDR3 sequence: CASSFGRGETEAFF. The DNA for the CDR3 is TGTGCCAGCAGTTTTGGCAGGGGAGAAACTGAAGCTTTCTTT.

This chain joins TRBV5-5 and TRBJ2-7, with a possible D match to TRBD1 (6 bases). The CDR3 totals 13 residues. The V end lost 1 base, the J end lost 4 bases, and 9 bases lay between the germline ends. The germline V gene encodes CDR1 SGHKS and CDR2 YYEKEE (reference sequence). The CDR3 coding sequence is TGTGCCAGCAGCTTGCGACAGGAGTACGAGCAGTACTTC. Protein sequence: CASSLRQEYEQYF. The full variable domain, with the rest looked up from reference TRBV5-5 and TRBJ2-7, is DAGVTQSPTHLIKTRGQQVTLRCSPISGHKSVSWYQQVLGQGPQFIFQYYEKEERGRGNFPDRFSARQFPNYSSELNVNALLLGDSALYLCASSLRQEYEQYFGPGTRLTVT.

This chain links TRBV6-1 with TRBJ1-2, with a tentative D call TRBD1 (5 bases). Germline CDR1 MNHNS, CDR2 SASEGT. V lost 0 bases and J lost 4, with 9 bases in between. The CDR3 consists of 14 residues. Written as DNA, the CDR3 is TGTGCCAGCAGTGAAGCGGGGGGAACCTATGGCTACACCTTC. This gives the protein CASSEAGGTYGYTF.

The chain is built from TRBV29-1 and TRBJ1-1, with D perhaps matching TRBD1 (5 bases). This CDR3 comprises 16 residues. The V end lost 2 bases, the J end lost 0 bases, and 16 bases lay between the germline ends. Germline V gene data show CDR1 as SQVTM and CDR2 as ANQGSEA. The CDR3 sequence is CSVESGRGFLNTEAFF. The CDR3 coding sequence is TGCAGCGTTGAAAGTGGAAGGGGCTTCTTGAACACTGAAGCTTTCTTT.

This chain uses TRBV6-2 or TRBV6-3 with TRBJ2-1; 14 bases are a match to TRBD2. In germline, CDR1 is MNHEY, CDR2 SVGEGT. After removal of 6 bases from V and 2 bases from J, the junction contained 15 bases not matched to a gene. CDR3 size: 20 residues. The CDR3 loop is CASSPVWGLAGEWTYNEQFF. Here the CDR3 DNA reads TGTGCCAGCAGCCCTGTTTGGGGACTAGCGGGAGAGTGGACCTACAATGAGCAGTTCTTC.

Ten or more counts support this clonotype. V and J are TRBV12-3 or TRBV12-4 and TRBJ1-1; 8 bases fit TRBD1. The CDR3 is 14 amino acids. The V and J ends lost 6 bases and 11 bases, in that order; junction bases with no gene match: 14. CDR3 DNA: TGTGCCAGCAGCCCTCCGGGACAGGATGTCGGCGCTTTCTTT. Translated, it gives CASSPPGQDVGAFF.

This sequence joins TRBV20-1 and TRBJ2-1; 8 nucleotides match TRBD2. Trimming removed 2 bases from V and 0 bases from J; junction bases left unmatched: 9. The CDR3 totals 17 residues. Germline CDR1 and CDR2: DFQATT and SNEGSKA (reference sequence). The CDR3 spells CSARSTTGGSSYNEQFF. CDR3 in DNA: TGCAGTGCTAGATCTACAACGGGGGGGAGCTCCTACAATGAGCAGTTCTTC.

This clonotype was found a few times. The chain is built from TRBV6-6 and TRBJ2-3; either TRBD1 or TRBD2 may supply D (5 bases each). V was clipped by 8 bases and J by 5 bases, with 14 bases between them. The CDR3 runs 13 residues. The germline V gene has CDR1 MNHNY and CDR2 SVGAGI (reference sequence). Here the CDR3 reads CASGGRGGDTQYF. CDR3 coding DNA: TGTGCCAGCGGTGGACGGGGCGGAGATACGCAGTATTTT.

This clonotype has a handful of counts. The J gene is TRBJ1-6, the V gene TRBV20-1; D unresolved. Trimming took off 3 bases at V and 10 bases at J, with 10 bases between the two ends. CDR3 length equals 12 residues. The germline V gene encodes CDR1 DFQATT and CDR2 SNEGSKA (reference sequence). The CDR3 DNA follows: TGCAGTGCTAGGATTCGTGGATCACCCCTCCACTTT. Its protein product is CSARIRGSPLHF.

The chain links TRBV12-3 or TRBV12-4 to TRBJ2-7; D not certain. This CDR3 is 13 amino acids long. The V end lost 6 bases, the J end lost 0 bases, and 9 bases lay between the germline ends. The CDR3 nucleotides are TGTGCCAGCAGACCCTCCCTCTCCTACGAGCAGTACTTC. Translation gives CASRPSLSYEQYF.

This clonotype came up a few times. The V call is TRBV12-3 or TRBV12-4, the J call TRBJ1-1; D call uncertain. Trimming removed 5 bases at V and 0 bases at J, with 10 bases between. CDR3 length: 14 residues. The CDR3 here is CASSPPDLNTEAFF. DNA for the CDR3: TGTGCCAGCAGTCCCCCGGATCTGAACACTGAAGCTTTCTTT.

This clonotype was seen more than once but under ten times. The DNA for the CDR3 is TGTGCCTGGAGTAAGACTACCGAGCAGTTCTTC. Translated, it gives CAWSKTTEQFF. The chain has TRBV30 and TRBJ2-1, with D possibly TRBD2 on 5 matching bases. Germline V lookup: CDR1 GTSNPN, CDR2 SVGIG (reference sequence). Trimming stripped 2 bases from V and 10 bases from J, with 9 bases between. This CDR3 comprises 11 residues.